The 2 T cell receptor beta chains given below trace back to one sample, sequenced in a study of T cells in Graves' hyperthyroidism and ophthalmopathy. RNA transcripts gave rise to amplified TCR beta CDR3 regions. First-round RT-PCR of the TCR CDR3 relied on the HTBI primer set. TCRdb analysed the multiplex PCR reads with MiXCR anew, one entry per CDR3 protein. The sample lists over 500,000 distinct CDR3 sequences, 17% occurring once. The sequenced material came from blood. The source of these receptors is a woman aged 18 to 35 with Graves' ophthalmopathy.

This clonotype occurred a few times. V usage is TRBV15 and J usage is TRBJ1-4, with a possible D match to TRBD1 (5 bases). Trimming removed 0 bases from V and 7 bases from J, with 18 bases in between. The CDR3 consists of 17 residues. Germline CDR1 LNHNV, CDR2 YYDKDF (reference sequence). The CDR3 reads CATSRDLMSSGGEKLFF. CDR3 coding DNA: TGTGCCACCAGCAGAGATCTAATGTCTTCCGGGGGTGAAAAACTGTTTTTT. Supplemented by reference TRBV15 and TRBJ1-4, the full variable domain reads DAMVIQNPRYQVTQFGKPVTLSCSQTLNHNVMYWYQQKSSQAPKLLFHYYDKDFNNEADTPDNFQSRRPNTSFCFLDIRSPGLGDTAMYLCATSRDLMSSGGEKLFFGSGTQLSVL.

The table lists this clonotype with a few counts. The chain is built from TRBV9 and TRBJ2-7; 14 bases are shared with TRBD2. Germline assignment: CDR1 SGDLS and CDR2 YYNGEE. Trimming at V came to 4 bases and at J to 6 bases, leaving 9 bases not matched to a gene. The CDR3 loop spans 16 amino acids. CDR3: CASSPYGTSGGSEQYF. The CDR3 DNA reads TGTGCCAGCAGCCCTTACGGGACTAGCGGGGGTAGCGAGCAGTACTTC.